This TCR beta chain was identified in a study of T cells after posttransplantation cyclophosphamide. Broader study findings: Donor-recipient repertoire similarity was low at 1-2 months, rising over year one. Tissue-infiltrating T cells from skin or gut overlapped little with blood T cells. After PTCy, TRB diversity resembled that of CNI/methotrexate controls.

With regard to this clone: As yet, its antigen is unknown.

Busulfan-fludarabine conditioning, marrow transplant, and cyclophosphamide on days +3 and +4 were administered. Deletions cut 7 bases from V and 6 bases from J, with 13 bases between. Germline values: CDR1 MDHEN, CDR2 SYDVKM. The CDR3 has 13 amino acids. Profiled with immunoSEQ multiplex PCR; TCRdb holds only in-frame clones, not every one. The table includes 17,000 or so clones, roughly 73% detected once. The chain recombines TRBV28 with TRBJ2-1; the D gene is possibly TRBD1 (6 bases). The sample was CD8+ T cells sorted from PBMCs, taken roughly 250 weeks after a stem cell transplant with posttransplant cyclophosphamide. This TCR came from a female patient in her thirties or forties who received an allogeneic stem cell transplant from a related donor, was CMV-positive, and had no GVHD. The graft donor may have contributed some T cells. The CDR3 nucleotides read TGTGCCAGCATGACAGGCCATCCCAATGAGCAGTTCTTC. It specifies CASMTGHPNEQFF.